This entry lists 8 T cell receptor beta chains sequenced from one sample in a study of T cell clonotyping in hematopoietic cell transplantation. Using immunoSEQ multiplex PCR, the repertoire was profiled, and TCRdb retains in-frame clones only, with some absent. The repertoire consists of about 12,000 clones, with 90% occurring once and the leading ten covering 1.2%. Sequencing was performed on peripheral blood mononuclear cells. These receptors were collected from a man in his thirties or forties in good health. Some clones in this sample may be carry-over from other donors' samples.

V and J are TRBV30 and TRBJ1-5; TRBD1 might be the D (6 bases). Trimming left V 5 bases short and J 4 bases short, with 9 bases between. Germline V gene data show CDR1 as GTSNPN and CDR2 as SVGIG (reference sequence). CDR3 length: 12 residues. The CDR3 DNA follows: TGTGCCTGGGGGACACCTAATCAGCCCCAGCATTTT. Protein product: CAWGTPNQPQHF.

The chain carries TRBV30 and TRBJ1-2; no firm D call. The germline V gene has CDR1 GTSNPN and CDR2 SVGIG (reference sequence). With 7 bases removed from V and 3 bases from J, the gap between germline ends came to 21 bases. This CDR3 comprises 15 residues. CDR3 residues: CAFAPGRRVDYGYTF. The CDR3 coding sequence is TGTGCCTTCGCCCCCGGACGGCGGGTGGACTATGGCTACACCTTC.

The rearrangement uses TRBV6-6 and TRBJ1-1; the D gene is possibly TRBD1 (5 bases). The CDR3 has 15 amino acids. Trimming shortened V by 2 bases and J by 0 bases, and 10 bases separated the two germline ends. Per the germline V gene, CDR1 is MNHNY and CDR2 is SVGAGI (reference sequence). This chain's CDR3 is CASSYPRALNTEAFF. The CDR3 region has the DNA TGTGCCAGCAGTTACCCCAGGGCTTTGAACACTGAAGCTTTCTTT.

The chain carries TRBV7-2 and TRBJ2-5; possibly TRBD2 for D (6 bases). V was pared by 5 bases and J by 5 bases, with 15 bases between. The CDR3 extends over 14 amino acids. The germline gives CDR1 SGHTA, CDR2 FQGNSA. The CDR3 loop reads CASSRDSVGETQYF. The CDR3 region has the DNA TGTGCCAGCAGCCGGGACTCGGTAGGGGAGACCCAGTACTTC.

This clone was observed a single time. The V call is TRBV30, the J call TRBJ1-5, with 8 nucleotides matching TRBD1. This CDR3 comprises 14 residues. Germline loops: CDR1 GTSNPN, CDR2 SVGIG (reference sequence). Germline trimming cut 5 bases from V and 7 bases from J; bases unmatched to any gene: 10. CDR3 sequence reads: CAWGGAGGGQPQHF. The CDR3 DNA is TGTGCCTGGGGGGGGGCAGGGGGCGGGCAGCCCCAGCATTTT.

This chain connects TRBV11-2 to TRBJ1-2, with D possibly being TRBD1 (6 bases). V was shortened by 4 bases and J by 4 bases, with 10 bases between the two germline ends. Germline V CDR1 and CDR2: SGHAT, FQNNGV. This CDR3 is 13 amino acids long. In DNA, the CDR3 is TGTGCCAGCAGCTCGGACAGCCTCTATGGCTACACCTTC. It translates to CASSSDSLYGYTF. The full variable domain, completed using reference TRBV11-2 and TRBJ1-2, is EAGVAQSPRYKIIEKRQSVAFWCNPISGHATLYWYQQILGQGPKLLIQFQNNGVVDDSQLPKDRFSAERLKGVDSTLKIQPAKLEDSAVYLCASSSDSLYGYTFGSGTRLTVV.

This clone occurred a few times. This chain uses TRBV9 with TRBJ2-7, with D possibly called TRBD1 or TRBD2 (5 bases each). The CDR3 consists of 15 residues. V was cut by 2 bases and J by 4 bases, with 16 bases left in between. CDR1 SGDLS and CDR2 YYNGEE come from the germline V gene. The CDR3 DNA follows: TGTGCCAGCAGCGTGGGACGGACTGGGGTTTACGAGCAGTACTTC. It codes for CASSVGRTGVYEQYF.

This rearrangement joins TRBV9 to TRBJ1-1; unclear D gene. The ends were cut back, 4 bases at V and 0 bases at J, with 7 bases in the middle. The CDR3 is 13 amino acids. Germline V gene data show CDR1 as SGDLS and CDR2 as YYNGEE. The CDR3 DNA sequence: TGTGCCAGCAGCACCGTCTTGAACACTGAAGCTTTCTTT. It is translated as CASSTVLNTEAFF.